Listed here are 21 T cell receptor beta chains from one sample, sequenced in a study of monozygotic twins with cystic fibrosis. Assay used: immunoSEQ multiplex PCR; TCRdb lists only in-frame clones, some missing. Of roughly 30,000 clones in the sample, under 95% were seen once. What was sequenced was blood. All receptors derive from a girl aged 2 to 9 with cystic fibrosis.

The J gene is TRBJ2-5, the V gene TRBV4-1; D call uncertain. The germline gives CDR1 MGHRA, CDR2 YSYEKL. The CDR3 length is 13 residues. V was trimmed by 0 bases and J by 5 bases, leaving 7 bases between them. The CDR3 protein is CASSQEVGETQYF. CDR3 nucleotides: TGCGCCAGCAGCCAAGAAGTCGGGGAGACCCAGTACTTC.

The chain recombines TRBV7-9 with TRBJ2-1; 13 bases fit TRBD2. CDR1 and CDR2 (germline): SEHNR, FQNEAQ (reference sequence). The J segment lost 0 bases and the V segment lost 6 bases, leaving 2 bases of the junction unmatched. The CDR3 extends over 16 amino acids. In DNA form, the CDR3 reads TGTGCCAGCAGTTGGACTAGCGGGAGCTCCTACAATGAGCAGTTCTTC. Translated: CASSWTSGSSYNEQFF.

V usage is TRBV6-5 and J usage is TRBJ1-2, with D unclear. Per germline, CDR1 MNHEY and CDR2 SVGAGI. The CDR3 loop spans 14 amino acids. V shed 7 bases and J shed 6 bases, with 18 bases lying between them. CDR3 in amino acids: CASTTAGGSDGYTF. In nucleotides, the CDR3 is TGTGCCAGCACTACAGCGGGTGGATCAGATGGCTACACCTTC.

V is TRBV7-9 and J is TRBJ2-5; D could derive from TRBD1 or TRBD2 (5 bases each). Trimming removed 0 bases at V and 5 bases at J, with 19 bases between. CDR3 length equals 17 residues. CDR1 and CDR2 (germline): SEHNR, FQNEAQ (reference sequence). CDR3 residues: CASSLASVGDLGETQYF. The CDR3 region has the DNA TGTGCCAGCAGCTTAGCGTCGGTCGGGGACCTCGGGGAGACCCAGTACTTC. The variable domain in full, with the rest retrieved from reference TRBV7-9 and TRBJ2-5, is DTGVSQNPRHKITKRGQNVTFRCDPISEHNRLYWYRQTLGQGPEFLTYFQNEAQLEKSRLLSDRFSAERPKGSFSTLEIQRTEQGDSAMYLCASSLASVGDLGETQYFGPGTRLLVL.

This rearrangement joins TRBV10-3 to TRBJ1-6, with TRBD1 matching 8 bases. V lost 6 bases, J lost 7 bases, and 11 bases stayed unmatched. The V gene's germline CDR1 is ENHRY and CDR2 SYGVKD. This CDR3 has 16 residues. The CDR3 protein is CAISPLGQGENSPLHF. The CDR3 nucleotides read TGTGCCATCAGCCCCCTCGGACAGGGCGAGAATTCACCCCTCCACTTT.

V usage is TRBV7-8 and J usage is TRBJ2-2, with D possibly being TRBD1 (6 bases). V was clipped by 5 bases and J by 4 bases, with 14 bases between them. Germline V gene data show CDR1 as SGHVS and CDR2 as FQNEAQ. The length of the CDR3 is 15 residues. CDR3: CASSVQGLGTGELFF. As DNA, the CDR3 is TGTGCCAGCAGCGTTCAGGGGCTCGGCACCGGGGAGCTGTTTTTT.

The gene calls are TRBV11-2 and TRBJ1-1, with 10 bases identical to TRBD1. Germline V CDR1 and CDR2: SGHAT, FQNNGV. Losses at the gene ends were 4 bases for V and 2 bases for J; bases not matched to a gene: 1. CDR3 length: 14 amino acids. The CDR3 is CASSWTGGNTEAFF. In DNA form, the CDR3 reads TGTGCCAGCAGCTGGACAGGGGGAAACACTGAAGCTTTCTTT.

The chain combines TRBV7-9 with TRBJ2-1; 12 bases are shared with TRBD2. Germline loops: CDR1 SEHNR, CDR2 FQNEAQ (reference sequence). Trimming cost V 5 bases and J 9 bases; bases outside gene matches: 5. The CDR3 contains 14 residues. The chain's CDR3 is CASSPLAGGVEQFF. The DNA of the CDR3 is TGTGCCAGCAGCCCACTAGCGGGGGGAGTTGAGCAGTTCTTC. The variable domain in full, completed from reference TRBV7-9 and TRBJ2-1, reads DTGVSQNPRHKITKRGQNVTFRCDPISEHNRLYWYRQTLGQGPEFLTYFQNEAQLEKSRLLSDRFSAERPKGSFSTLEIQRTEQGDSAMYLCASSPLAGGVEQFFGPGTRLTVL.

This chain joins TRBV6-5 and TRBJ1-1; D uncertain. V lost 0 bases, J lost 4 bases, and 15 bases lay in between. Looked up from germline, CDR1 is MNHEY and CDR2 is SVGAGI. CDR3 length: 16 residues. CDR3 in amino acids: CASSYSPDGRGTEAFF. The CDR3 DNA sequence: TGTGCCAGCAGTTACTCGCCTGACGGTCGTGGCACTGAAGCTTTCTTT.

The chain uses TRBV7-2 and TRBJ1-4; 7 bases map to TRBD1. Per the germline V gene, CDR1 is SGHTA and CDR2 is FQGNSA. V dropped 3 bases and J dropped 5; count of bases not matched to a gene: 6. The CDR3 spans 15 residues. The CDR3 reads CASSFSQGPNEKLFF. Here the CDR3 DNA reads TGTGCCAGCAGCTTTTCACAGGGGCCGAATGAAAAACTGTTTTTT.

J is TRBJ2-1 and V is TRBV13; D is unclear. V was clipped by 5 bases and J by 5 bases, with 10 bases between them. The CDR3 covers 13 residues. Germline V gene data show CDR1 as PRHDT and CDR2 as FYEKMQ (reference sequence). The CDR3 coding sequence is TGTGCCAGCAGCCCCCTACACGACAATGAGCAGTTCTTC. It encodes CASSPLHDNEQFF.

The V and J genes are TRBV7-9 and TRBJ1-1; TRBD1 is a possible D gene (5 bases). From germline, CDR1 is SEHNR and CDR2 FQNEAQ (reference sequence). Trimming cost V 2 bases and J 1 base, with 11 bases left between them. The length of the CDR3 is 15 residues. CDR3 DNA sequence: TGTGCCAGCAGCTTAAGCTCAGGGACGAACACTGAAGCTTTCTTT. Translating gives CASSLSSGTNTEAFF.

The rearrangement joins TRBV6-4 to TRBJ1-4; TRBD1 aligns across 7 bases. V lost 4 bases to trimming and J lost 2 bases; unmatched junction nucleotides: 1. The CDR3 spans 14 residues. CDR1 and CDR2 from the germline V gene are MRHNA and SNTAGT. CDR3 DNA sequence: TGTGCCAGCAGTGCGACAGGGACTAATGAAAAACTGTTTTTT. Translation: CASSATGTNEKLFF.

The chain links TRBV13 to TRBJ1-1, with a weak D call TRBD1 (5 bases). Germline V lookup: CDR1 PRHDT, CDR2 FYEKMQ (reference sequence). There are 16 residues in the CDR3. Trimming removed 5 bases from V and 4 bases from J, with 20 bases in between. The CDR3 coding sequence is TGTGCCAGCAGCCGTGGGCCCTTGGGGCGGGTCACTGAAGCTTTCTTT. It yields the protein CASSRGPLGRVTEAFF.

The rearrangement links TRBV7-2 to TRBJ2-3, with TRBD2 identical over 9 bases. Unmatched junction bases numbered 8, after V lost 5 bases and J lost 5 bases. This CDR3 is built from 15 residues. Germline loops: CDR1 SGHTA, CDR2 FQGNSA. The CDR3 DNA sequence: TGTGCCAGCAGCATTAGCGTACTAGCGGGAGATACGCAGTATTTT. It codes for CASSISVLAGDTQYF.

This rearrangement joins TRBV7-8 to TRBJ1-2, with 8 bases that match TRBD1. With 2 bases clipped from V and 7 bases from J, the junction kept 9 bases outside the gene matches. The CDR3 has 15 residues. The germline V gene encodes CDR1 SGHVS and CDR2 FQNEAQ. CDR3 sequence reads: CASSLPQGASSGYTF. CDR3 DNA: TGTGCCAGCAGCTTACCCCAGGGGGCTAGTAGTGGCTACACCTTC.

The chain recombines TRBV7-2 with TRBJ2-1; the match to TRBD2 covers 8 bases. Germline values: CDR1 SGHTA, CDR2 FQGNSA. V lost 6 bases to trimming and J lost 4 bases; unmatched junction nucleotides: 5. The CDR3 extends over 14 amino acids. CDR3 DNA sequence: TGTGCCAGCAGTTTTAGCGGGGTATACAATGAGCAGTTCTTC. Its protein product is CASSFSGVYNEQFF.

This rearrangement joins TRBV18 to TRBJ2-7; 9 bases are shared with TRBD1. J was trimmed by 3 bases and V by 3 bases; bases with no gene match: 6. The CDR3 sequence is 15 residues long. The germline CDR1 and CDR2 sequences are KGHSH and LQKENI. CDR3 loop: CASSPPGQGFYEQYF. CDR3 sequence (DNA): TGTGCCAGCTCACCCCCGGGACAGGGTTTCTACGAGCAGTACTTC.

The V and J genes are TRBV7-2 and TRBJ2-7; no clear D gene. V shed 2 bases and J shed 2 bases, with 13 bases lying between them. Germline CDR1 SGHTA, CDR2 FQGNSA. This CDR3 has 15 residues. CDR3 region: CASSLHNLLPYEQYF. Written as DNA, the CDR3 is TGTGCCAGCAGCTTACACAACCTACTCCCCTACGAGCAGTACTTC.

The chain uses TRBV4-1 and TRBJ2-7, with TRBD1 as a possible D gene (7 bases). Trimming took off 0 bases at V and 3 bases at J, with 12 bases between the two ends. The CDR3 totals 15 residues. The germline gives CDR1 MGHRA, CDR2 YSYEKL. CDR3 region: CASSQEGGQFYEQYF. The CDR3 region has the DNA TGCGCCAGCAGCCAAGAGGGGGGACAGTTCTACGAGCAGTACTTC.

The J gene is TRBJ1-6, the V gene TRBV5-4; 7 bases are shared with TRBD1. In germline, CDR1 is SGHNT, CDR2 YYREEE (reference sequence). Trimming took 0 bases from V and 7 from J; bases not matched to a gene: 13. This CDR3 contains 18 residues. The CDR3 DNA is TGTGCCAGCAGCTTGGCCGACAGGGTGATGGATGGGAATTCACCCCTCCACTTT. Translation gives CASSLADRVMDGNSPLHF.